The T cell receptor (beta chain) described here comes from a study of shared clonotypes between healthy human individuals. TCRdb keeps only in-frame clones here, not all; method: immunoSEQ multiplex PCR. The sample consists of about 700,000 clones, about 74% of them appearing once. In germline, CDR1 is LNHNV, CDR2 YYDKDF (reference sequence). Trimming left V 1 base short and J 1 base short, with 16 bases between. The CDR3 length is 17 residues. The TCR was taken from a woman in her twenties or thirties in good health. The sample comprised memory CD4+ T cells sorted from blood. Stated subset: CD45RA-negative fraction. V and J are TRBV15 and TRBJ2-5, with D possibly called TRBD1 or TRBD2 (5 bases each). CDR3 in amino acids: CATSRAGGLGGQETQYF. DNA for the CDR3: TGTGCCACCAGCAGAGCTGGTGGGCTTGGGGGCCAAGAGACCCAGTACTTC. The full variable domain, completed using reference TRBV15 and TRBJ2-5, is DAMVIQNPRYQVTQFGKPVTLSCSQTLNHNVMYWYQQKSSQAPKLLFHYYDKDFNNEADTPDNFQSRRPNTSFCFLDIRSPGLGDTAMYLCATSRAGGLGGQETQYFGPGTRLLVL.